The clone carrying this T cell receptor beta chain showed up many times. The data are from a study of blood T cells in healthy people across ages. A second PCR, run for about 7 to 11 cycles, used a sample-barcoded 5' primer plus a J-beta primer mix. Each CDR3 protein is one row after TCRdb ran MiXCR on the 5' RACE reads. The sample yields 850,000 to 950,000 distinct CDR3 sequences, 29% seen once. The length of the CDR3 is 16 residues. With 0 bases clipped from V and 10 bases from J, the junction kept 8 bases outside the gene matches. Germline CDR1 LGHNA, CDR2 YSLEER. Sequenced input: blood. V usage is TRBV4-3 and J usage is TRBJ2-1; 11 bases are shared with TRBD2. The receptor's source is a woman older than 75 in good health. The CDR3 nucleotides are TGCGCCAGCAGCCAAGATCTTAGCGGGGGGGCCAGGGAGCAGTTCTTC. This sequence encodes CASSQDLSGGAREQFF.